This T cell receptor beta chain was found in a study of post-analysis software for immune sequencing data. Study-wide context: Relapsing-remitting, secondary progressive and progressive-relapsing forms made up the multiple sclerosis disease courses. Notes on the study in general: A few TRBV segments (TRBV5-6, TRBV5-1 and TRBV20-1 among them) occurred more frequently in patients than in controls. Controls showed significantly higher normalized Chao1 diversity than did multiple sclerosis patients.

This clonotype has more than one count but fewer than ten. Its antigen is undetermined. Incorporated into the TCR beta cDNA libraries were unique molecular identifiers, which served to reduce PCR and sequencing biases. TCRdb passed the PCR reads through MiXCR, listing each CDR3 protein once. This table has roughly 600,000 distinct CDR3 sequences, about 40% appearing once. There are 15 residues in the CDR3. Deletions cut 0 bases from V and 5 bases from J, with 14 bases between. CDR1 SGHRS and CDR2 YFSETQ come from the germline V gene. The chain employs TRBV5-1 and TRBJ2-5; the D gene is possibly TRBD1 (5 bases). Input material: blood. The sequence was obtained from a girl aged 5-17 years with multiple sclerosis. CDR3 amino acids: CASSLAVSKGETQYF. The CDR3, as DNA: TGCGCCAGCAGCTTGGCCGTATCCAAGGGGGAGACCCAGTACTTC.